Below, 24 T cell receptor beta chains from the same sample are listed, as sequenced in a study of blood T cell repertoires in COVID-19. Clones were read by immunoSEQ multiplex PCR, and TCRdb kept only the in-frame ones, dropping some. Of about 260,000 clones listed, roughly 86% were seen once; the top ten hold approximately 9.8%. The specimen was peripheral blood. These receptor sequences come from a man aged 35 to 55 who had recovered from COVID-19.

The genes are TRBV28 and TRBJ1-4, with 10 positions matching TRBD1. The germline V gene encodes CDR1 MDHEN and CDR2 SYDVKM. After removal of 8 bases from V and 8 bases from J, the junction contained 8 bases not matched to a gene. This CDR3 spans 14 amino acids. CDR3 nucleotides: TGTGCCAGCCGACCCGGACAGGGGGTGGAAAAACTGTTTTTT. Translation: CASRPGQGVEKLFF.

The rearrangement links TRBV19 to TRBJ1-5; D is possibly TRBD1 (6 bases). V was clipped by 4 bases and J by 3 bases, with 16 bases between them. In germline, CDR1 is LNHDA, CDR2 SQIVND (reference sequence). This CDR3 region has 16 residues. This CDR3 reads CASSTPKQGNNQPQHF. The CDR3 region has the DNA TGTGCCAGTAGTACACCTAAACAGGGAAACAATCAGCCCCAGCATTTT. The full variable domain, rest sourced from reference TRBV19 and TRBJ1-5, is DGGITQSPKYLFRKEGQNVTLSCEQNLNHDAMYWYRQDPGQGLRLIYYSQIVNDFQKGDIAEGYSVSREKKESFPLTVTSAQKNPTAFYLCASSTPKQGNNQPQHFGDGTRLSIL.

The rearrangement links TRBV11-2 to TRBJ2-1; 12 bases agree with TRBD2. CDR3 length equals 15 residues. Looked up from germline, CDR1 is SGHAT and CDR2 is FQNNGV. Trimming at V came to 2 bases and at J to 7 bases, leaving 3 bases not matched to a gene. CDR3 amino acids: CASSLRTSGENEQFF. CDR3 nucleotides: TGTGCCAGCAGCTTAAGGACTAGCGGGGAGAATGAGCAGTTCTTC.

In the case of this clone: The sample has other DNA sequences that encode this CDR3 too. The CDR3, as DNA: TGTGCCAGCAGGAGGAGCATGAACACTGAAGCTTTCTTT. Amino acids: CASRRSMNTEAFF. The chain is built from TRBV6-5 and TRBJ1-1; D is ambiguous. The CDR3 runs to 13 residues. The germline V gene encodes CDR1 MNHEY and CDR2 SVGAGI. The V end was cut by 6 bases, the J end by 0 bases, with 8 bases between.

The chain employs TRBV5-1 and TRBJ1-1; D is uncertain. The CDR3 contains 13 residues. Germline CDR1 and CDR2: SGHRS and YFSETQ. The ends were cut back, 5 bases at V and 1 base at J, with 9 bases in the middle. This chain's CDR3 is CASRRSENTEAFF. The DNA of the CDR3 is TGCGCCAGCAGGCGGAGCGAGAACACTGAAGCTTTCTTT.

The chain recombines TRBV11-2 with TRBJ1-4; a possible D gene is TRBD1 (5 bases). There are 14 residues in the CDR3. Per the germline V gene, CDR1 is SGHAT and CDR2 is FQNNGV. Deletions cut 8 bases from V and 4 bases from J, with 14 bases between. DNA of the CDR3: TGTGCCAGCTGTTTGGGGGGGAGTAATGAAAAACTGTTTTTT. Translated, it gives CASCLGGSNEKLFF. Drawing the rest from reference TRBV11-2 and TRBJ1-4, the complete variable domain is EAGVAQSPRYKIIEKRQSVAFWCNPISGHATLYWYQQILGQGPKLLIQFQNNGVVDDSQLPKDRFSAERLKGVDSTLKIQPAKLEDSAVYLCASCLGGSNEKLFFGSGTQLSVL.

This clone was seen only a few times. The same CDR3 is also encoded by other DNA sequences in this sample. This chain uses TRBV7-2 with TRBJ2-7; 11 positions agree with TRBD2. CDR1 and CDR2 (germline): SGHTA, FQGNSA. The junction had 6 bases not matched to a gene; V was cut back by 4 bases and J by 4 bases. CDR3 size: 15 residues. Here the CDR3 DNA reads TGTGCCAGCAGCTATTTAGCGGGAGGGACGTACGAGCAGTACTTC. Its translation is CASSYLAGGTYEQYF.

The rearrangement joins TRBV6-5 to TRBJ2-1; 10 nucleotides align to TRBD2. V lost 6 bases and J lost 3; bases outside the gene matches: 2. Germline loops: CDR1 MNHEY, CDR2 SVGAGI. The CDR3 loop spans 14 amino acids. CDR3 bases: TGTGCCAGCAGCCGGACTAGCGGCTACAATGAGCAGTTCTTC. This encodes CASSRTSGYNEQFF.

The chain couples TRBV6-2 or TRBV6-3 to TRBJ1-2; no reliable D call. CDR3 length equals 14 residues. Per germline, CDR1 MNHEY and CDR2 SVGEGT. With 2 bases removed from V and 5 bases from J, the gap between germline ends came to 12 bases. The CDR3 bases are TGTGCCAGCAGTTACCCCGGAGGAGGGTATGGCTACACCTTC. Protein sequence: CASSYPGGGYGYTF.

The chain has TRBV5-4 and TRBJ2-4, with D possibly being TRBD2 (6 bases). Germline CDR1 reads SGHNT; CDR2 reads YYREEE (reference sequence). CDR3 length: 16 amino acids. V lost 5 bases and J 6 bases, leaving 21 bases between the germline ends. The CDR3 protein is CASSGPGLFEGNIQYF. The CDR3 region has the DNA TGTGCCAGCAGTGGACCGGGACTTTTCGAGGGAAACATTCAGTACTTC.

This rearrangement joins TRBV20-1 to TRBJ2-7, with TRBD2 as a possible D gene (5 bases). With 6 bases removed from V and 6 bases from J, the gap between germline ends came to 12 bases. CDR1 is DFQATT, CDR2 SNEGSKA, per germline (reference sequence). This CDR3 contains 11 residues. CDR3 nucleotide sequence: TGCAGTGCCCCCTACCGGGGCGAGCAGTACTTC. Its protein is CSAPYRGEQYF.

This rearrangement joins TRBV15 to TRBJ1-4, with D unclear. This CDR3 comprises 15 residues. V was shortened by 0 bases and J by 0 bases, with 5 bases between the two germline ends. The germline V gene has CDR1 LNHNV and CDR2 YYDKDF (reference sequence). The CDR3 nucleotides are TGTGCCACCAGCAGAGAAACTGCAACTAATGAAAAACTGTTTTTT. Its translation is CATSRETATNEKLFF.

The chain recombines TRBV4-3 with TRBJ2-5; no firm D call. CDR3 length: 15 amino acids. V was shortened by 3 bases and J by 5 bases, with 16 bases between the two germline ends. Germline V gene sequence: CDR1 LGHNA, CDR2 YSLEER. In nucleotides, the CDR3 is TGCGCCAGCAGCCACCTGGGCCCGGTTTGGGAGACCCAGTACTTC. It is translated as CASSHLGPVWETQYF.

V usage is TRBV10-3 and J usage is TRBJ2-3; 10 bases line up with TRBD2. The CDR3 sequence is 15 residues long. From germline, CDR1 is ENHRY and CDR2 SYGVKD. The junction had 10 bases not matched to a gene; V was cut back by 8 bases and J by 5 bases. The CDR3 region is CAIGSAGGPQDTQYF. In nucleotides, the CDR3 is TGTGCCATCGGGTCAGCGGGGGGGCCTCAAGATACGCAGTATTTT.

The J gene is TRBJ2-7, the V gene TRBV7-2, with TRBD2 matching over 14 bases. Trimming cost V 1 base and J 8 bases; bases outside gene matches: 4. Per germline, CDR1 SGHTA and CDR2 FQGNSA. The CDR3 has 15 residues. The CDR3 region is CASSLGGLAGEKQYF. As DNA, the CDR3 is TGTGCCAGCAGCTTAGGGGGACTAGCGGGGGAAAAGCAGTACTTC.

The V and J genes are TRBV19 and TRBJ2-7; 7 bases match TRBD1. Trimming at V came to 4 bases and at J to 0 bases, leaving 9 bases not matched to a gene. CDR3 length: 16 amino acids. The germline gives CDR1 LNHDA, CDR2 SQIVND (reference sequence). The CDR3 DNA reads as TGTGCCAGTAGTAAAGGGTCGGGACAGCTCTCCTACGAGCAGTACTTC. Amino acid sequence: CASSKGSGQLSYEQYF.

The chain uses TRBV5-1 and TRBJ1-1, with 10 positions matching TRBD1. This CDR3 spans 14 amino acids. CDR1 and CDR2 from the germline V gene are SGHRS and YFSETQ. V gave up 7 bases and J gave up 1 base; unmatched junction bases: 4. This CDR3 reads CASVRDRGNTEAFF. The CDR3 nucleotides read TGCGCCAGCGTCCGGGACAGGGGGAACACTGAAGCTTTCTTT.

CDR3 protein: CASRRGSLGEYF. The CDR3 DNA follows: TGTGCCAGCAGAAGGGGGAGCCTGGGTGAATACTTC. The genes are TRBV6-5 and TRBJ2-7; tentative D call: TRBD1 (6 bases). Germline assignment: CDR1 MNHEY and CDR2 SVGAGI. The V gene lost 6 bases and the J gene lost 13 bases, with 19 bases spanning the gap. CDR3 length: 12 amino acids.

The rearrangement links TRBV29-1 to TRBJ2-3; possibly TRBD2 for D (5 bases). The CDR3 has 14 residues. Germline V gives CDR1 SQVTM, CDR2 ANQGSEA. Between the trimmed V and J ends, which lost 6 bases and 3 bases, there was a span of 16 bases. This chain's CDR3 is CSVTYTAATDTQYF. The CDR3, as DNA: TGCAGCGTCACGTATACAGCGGCAACAGATACGCAGTATTTT.

This clone was counted between two and nine times. This chain uses TRBV14 with TRBJ2-7; 7 positions match TRBD2. Germline V gene sequence: CDR1 SGHDN, CDR2 FVKESK. The V segment lost 2 bases and the J segment 2 bases; nucleotides outside the gene matches: 3. There are 14 residues in the CDR3. The CDR3 loop reads CASSQRGVTYEQYF. CDR3 in DNA: TGTGCCAGCAGCCAACGGGGGGTCACCTACGAGCAGTACTTC.

This clone was detected once. The chain recombines TRBV7-9 with TRBJ2-1; possible D gene TRBD1, 6 bases. The CDR3 extends over 15 amino acids. Germline values: CDR1 SEHNR, CDR2 FQNEAQ (reference sequence). V gave up 5 bases and J gave up 3 bases, with 14 bases separating them. CDR3: CASSTRDKVYNEQFF. The CDR3 DNA sequence: TGTGCCAGCAGCACACGGGACAAGGTCTACAATGAGCAGTTCTTC.

This clone was counted a few times. This sequence joins TRBV19 and TRBJ1-5; perhaps TRBD1 as D (5 bases). CDR3 length: 14 residues. CDR1 is LNHDA, CDR2 SQIVND, per germline (reference sequence). Trimming took 7 bases from V and 7 from J, leaving 17 bases between them. The CDR3 loop reads CASTPWAGFQPQHF. CDR3 nucleotide sequence: TGTGCCAGTACCCCTTGGGCAGGGTTCCAGCCCCAGCATTTT.

The chain combines TRBV11-2 with TRBJ2-7; 7 bases line up with TRBD2. J lost 5 bases, V lost 5 bases, and 12 bases had no gene match. CDR1 and CDR2 (germline): SGHAT, FQNNGV. The CDR3 contains 15 residues. CDR3: CASSPRRGKVNEQYF. CDR3 nucleotides: TGTGCCAGCAGCCCCCGGCGGGGGAAGGTTAACGAGCAGTACTTC.

J is TRBJ1-2 and V is TRBV5-6, with D perhaps matching TRBD1 (5 bases). The CDR3 covers 14 residues. The V and J ends lost 6 bases and 2 bases respectively, with 14 bases between them. Germline V lookup: CDR1 SGHDT, CDR2 YYEEEE. CDR3 loop: CASKGPGYNYGYTF. In DNA form, the CDR3 reads TGTGCCAGCAAAGGGCCAGGGTACAACTATGGCTACACCTTC.